The 18 T cell receptor beta chains in this list originate from one sample, sequenced in a study of T cell repertoires in cytomegalovirus infection. From the reads, TCRdb called clonotypes with MiXCR, one entry per CDR3 protein. The data show a few hundred thousand distinct CDR3 sequences, 9.5% seen once. Input material: PBMCs. These receptors all stem from a human donor in good health (CMV status not recorded). Some clones in this sample may be carry-over from other donors' samples.

This clonotype was seen ten or more times. The gene calls are TRBV7-3 and TRBJ1-3; 8 bases are a match to TRBD1. This CDR3 has 17 residues. J was trimmed by 2 bases and V by 0 bases; bases with no gene match: 6. The germline gives CDR1 SGHTA, CDR2 FQGTGA. CDR3 DNA sequence: TGTGCCAGCAGCTTAACCTCCGACAGGGGACCTGGAAACACCATATATTTT. Translated, it gives CASSLTSDRGPGNTIYF.

The CDR3 reads CASSFLTGTREQYF. CDR3 DNA sequence: TGTGCCAGCAGCTTCCTCACAGGGACCAGAGAGCAGTACTTC. The chain combines TRBV5-5 with TRBJ2-7, with a tentative D call TRBD1 (6 bases). Trimming pared 2 bases from V and 7 bases from J, leaving 16 bases between. The CDR3 runs to 14 residues. Germline-derived CDR1 and CDR2 are SGHKS and YYEKEE (reference sequence).

This clonotype was seen ten or more times. This sequence joins TRBV7-6 and TRBJ2-1, with TRBD1 identical over 7 bases. After removal of 1 base from V and 9 bases from J, the junction contained 9 bases not matched to a gene. This CDR3 spans 15 amino acids. In germline, CDR1 is SGHVS, CDR2 FNYEAQ. The CDR3 DNA sequence: TGTGCCAGCAGCTTAGTGGCAGGGGGTATGGGTGAGCAGTTCTTC. As protein: CASSLVAGGMGEQFF. The whole variable domain, remainder taken from reference TRBV7-6 and TRBJ2-1, is GAGVSQSPRYKVTKRGQDVALRCDPISGHVSLYWYRQALGQGPEFLTYFNYEAQQDKSGLPNDRFSAERPEGSISTLTIQRTEQRDSAMYRCASSLVAGGMGEQFFGPGTRLTVL.

This clonotype was counted at least ten times. V and J are TRBV4-3 and TRBJ2-7; TRBD1 matches 9 bases. The CDR3 has 16 residues. V lost 3 bases and J lost 3; bases outside the gene matches: 9. Germline V gene data show CDR1 as LGHNA and CDR2 as YSLEER. Here the CDR3 DNA reads TGCGCCAGCAGCCAGTTAGTCCCGGGACAGGGCTACGAGCAGTACTTC. It is translated as CASSQLVPGQGYEQYF.

This clonotype was seen at least ten times. The chain couples TRBV7-2 to TRBJ2-2, with 11 bases identical to TRBD2. Per germline, CDR1 SGHTA and CDR2 FQGNSA. J gave up 8 bases and V 5 bases, and 10 bases lay outside the gene matches. The CDR3 runs to 16 residues. The CDR3 nucleotides read TGTGCCAGCAGCCCTGTTAGCGGGAGGGGTCCGGGGGAGCTGTTTTTT. This translates into CASSPVSGRGPGELFF. Drawing the rest from reference TRBV7-2 and TRBJ2-2, the complete variable domain is GAGVSQSPSNKVTEKGKDVELRCDPISGHTALYWYRQSLGQGLEFLIYFQGNSAPDKSGLPSDRFSAERTGGSVSTLTIQRTQQEDSAVYLCASSPVSGRGPGELFFGEGSRLTVL.

Ten or more counts support this clonotype. V gene TRBV5-5 combines with J gene TRBJ2-1; no reliable D call. Germline CDR1 SGHKS, CDR2 YYEKEE (reference sequence). There are 15 residues in the CDR3. V lost 1 base and J lost 4, with 12 bases in between. In nucleotides, the CDR3 is TGTGCCAGCAGCTTGCAGGACCCCCCATACAATGAGCAGTTCTTC. This translates into CASSLQDPPYNEQFF.

This clonotype has a handful of counts. This chain connects TRBV28 to TRBJ1-3; possible D gene TRBD1, 5 bases. V lost 3 bases to trimming and J lost 0 bases, with 9 bases between them. The germline V gene encodes CDR1 MDHEN and CDR2 SYDVKM. The CDR3 extends over 15 amino acids. In nucleotides, the CDR3 is TGTGCCAGCAGTTTGGGGGATAGCTCTGGAAACACCATATATTTT. Translating it yields CASSLGDSSGNTIYF.

The chain has TRBV27 and TRBJ2-7, with D unresolved. The CDR3 covers 13 residues. The V and J ends lost 7 bases and 0 bases respectively, with 10 bases between them. Germline lookup yields CDR1 MNHEY and CDR2 SMNVEV (reference sequence). The chain's CDR3 is CASTSTSSYEQYF. CDR3 DNA: TGTGCCAGCACTTCTACCTCCTCCTACGAGCAGTACTTC.

This CDR3 reads CASSTSGTSYEQYF. The CDR3 coding sequence is TGTGCCAGCAGTACATCCGGGACATCCTACGAGCAGTACTTC. The rearrangement uses TRBV12-3 or TRBV12-4 and TRBJ2-7, with D perhaps matching TRBD1 (6 bases). This CDR3 is built from 14 residues. The germline V and J ends were trimmed by 5 bases and 1 base, with 12 bases remaining between them.

This clonotype was observed a few times. This chain joins TRBV10-2 and TRBJ2-7; D is perhaps TRBD2 (6 bases). Germline CDR1 WSHSY, CDR2 SAAADI. The V gene lost 3 bases and the J gene lost 3 bases, with 9 bases spanning the gap. This CDR3 spans 13 amino acids. CDR3 amino acids: CASSDRDFYEQYF. In DNA, the CDR3 is TGCGCCAGCAGTGACCGGGACTTCTACGAGCAGTACTTC.

There are many counts of this clonotype. V and J are TRBV4-2 and TRBJ2-5, with D perhaps assigned TRBD1 or TRBD2 (6 bases each). Germline V gene data show CDR1 as LGHNA and CDR2 as YNFKEQ. The germline V and J ends were trimmed by 0 bases and 2 bases, with 13 bases remaining between them. This CDR3 region has 16 residues. CDR3 bases: TGTGCCAGCAGCCAAGAAAGGGGGGATACACAAGAGACCCAGTACTTC. Protein: CASSQERGDTQETQYF.

The CDR3 protein is CASSLIRNHPSPLHF. CDR3 nucleotide sequence: TGTGCCAGCAGCTTAATTCGGAACCATCCTTCACCCCTCCACTTT. This chain joins TRBV13 and TRBJ1-6; D ambiguous. Trimming took 2 bases from V and 9 from J, leaving 14 bases between them. CDR3 size: 15 residues. The V gene's germline CDR1 is PRHDT and CDR2 FYEKMQ (reference sequence).

This clonotype was seen more than once but under ten times. The chain has TRBV12-3 or TRBV12-4 and TRBJ1-1, with a tentative D call TRBD1 (5 bases). The CDR3 spans 16 residues. Trimming shortened V by 2 bases and J by 0 bases, and 13 bases separated the two germline ends. The CDR3 DNA follows: TGTGCCAGCAGTTTATTGCCCCCGACAGTGAACACTGAAGCTTTCTTT. Protein sequence: CASSLLPPTVNTEAFF.

In this sample, this clonotype turned up many times. V and J are TRBV6-2 or TRBV6-3 and TRBJ2-7; no definite D call. CDR1 and CDR2 (germline): MNHEY, SVGEGT. V lost 5 bases, J lost 4 bases, and 6 bases lay in between. The CDR3 contains 11 residues. The CDR3 DNA follows: TGTGCCAGCAGTAACGGATACGAGCAGTACTTC. Protein sequence: CASSNGYEQYF.

Ten or more counts support this clonotype. This chain connects TRBV6-4 to TRBJ1-4; possible D gene TRBD1, 5 bases. Germline V gives CDR1 MRHNA, CDR2 SNTAGT. The ends were cut back, 2 bases at V and 8 bases at J, with 21 bases in the middle. The CDR3 loop spans 17 amino acids. The CDR3 nucleotides are TGTGCCAGCAGTGACCTCGATCGGGGGAGGGATGCCGAAAAACTGTTTTTT. It specifies CASSDLDRGRDAEKLFF.

CDR3 protein: CASSSGLLAKNIQYF. The CDR3 DNA sequence: TGTGCCAGCAGTTCCGGGTTGTTAGCCAAAAACATTCAGTACTTC. The genes are TRBV11-1 and TRBJ2-4; D not resolved. The germline V gene encodes CDR1 SGHAT and CDR2 FQDESV (reference sequence). Trimming took off 6 bases at V and 0 bases at J, with 12 bases between the two ends. The CDR3 has 15 residues.

Only a few counts were recorded for this clonotype. This chain uses TRBV7-8 with TRBJ2-1; 10 bases match TRBD2. The ends lost 5 bases at V and 10 bases at J; junction bases unmatched: 11. CDR1 is SGHVS, CDR2 FQNEAQ, per germline. CDR3 length equals 15 residues. CDR3 bases: TGTGCCAGCAGCCCCAGAAGCGGGGGGGCTATCGAGCAGTTCTTC. Translating it yields CASSPRSGGAIEQFF.

In its sample, this clonotype was seen a few times. The genes are TRBV6-2 or TRBV6-3 and TRBJ2-7; D perhaps matches TRBD2 (6 bases). Germline values: CDR1 MNHEY, CDR2 SVGEGT. V was shortened by 1 base and J by 5 bases, with 15 bases between the two germline ends. There are 15 residues in the CDR3. CDR3 DNA: TGTGCCAGCAGTTACTGGGGCGGGAAGGTCAACGAGCAGTACTTC. This sequence encodes CASSYWGGKVNEQYF.